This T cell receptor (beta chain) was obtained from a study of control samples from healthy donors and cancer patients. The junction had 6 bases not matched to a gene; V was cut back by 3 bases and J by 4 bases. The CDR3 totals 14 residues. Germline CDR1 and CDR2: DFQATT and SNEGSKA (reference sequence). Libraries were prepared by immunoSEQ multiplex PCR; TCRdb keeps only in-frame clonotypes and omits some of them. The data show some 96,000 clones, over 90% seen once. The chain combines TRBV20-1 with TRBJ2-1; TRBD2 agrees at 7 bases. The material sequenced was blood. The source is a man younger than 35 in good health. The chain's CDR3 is CSASGGDPYNEQFF. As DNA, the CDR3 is TGCAGTGCTAGTGGGGGGGACCCATACAATGAGCAGTTCTTC.